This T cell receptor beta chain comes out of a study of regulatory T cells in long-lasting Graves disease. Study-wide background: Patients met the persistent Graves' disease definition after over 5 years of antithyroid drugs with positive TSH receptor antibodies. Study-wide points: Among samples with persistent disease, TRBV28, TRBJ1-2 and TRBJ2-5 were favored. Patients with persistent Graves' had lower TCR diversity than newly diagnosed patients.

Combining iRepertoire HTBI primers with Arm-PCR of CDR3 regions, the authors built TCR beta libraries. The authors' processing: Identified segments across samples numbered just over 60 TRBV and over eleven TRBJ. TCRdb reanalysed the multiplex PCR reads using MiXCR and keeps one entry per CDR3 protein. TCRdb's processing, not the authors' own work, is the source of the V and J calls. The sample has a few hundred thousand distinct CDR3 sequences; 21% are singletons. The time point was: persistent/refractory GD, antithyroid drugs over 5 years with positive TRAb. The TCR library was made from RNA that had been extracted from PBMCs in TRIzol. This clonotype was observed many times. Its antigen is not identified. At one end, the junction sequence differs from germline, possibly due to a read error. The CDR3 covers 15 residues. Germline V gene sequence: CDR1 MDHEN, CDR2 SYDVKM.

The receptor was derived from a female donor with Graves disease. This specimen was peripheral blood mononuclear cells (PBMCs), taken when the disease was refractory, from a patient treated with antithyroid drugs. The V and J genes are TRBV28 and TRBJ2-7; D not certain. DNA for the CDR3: TGTGCCAGCAGTCTATGGACGTGGAGCTTCTACGAGCAGTACTTC. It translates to CASSLWTWSFYEQYF.